One and the same sample provided the 14 T cell receptor beta chains below, sequenced in a study of post-analysis software for immune sequencing data. Study results and limitations: Compared with controls, patients had more of roughly five TRBV segments, including TRBV5-6, TRBV5-1 and TRBV20-1.

Libraries were made from TCR beta cDNA, and they carried unique molecular identifiers. TCRdb independently ran MiXCR on the PCR reads; one entry per CDR3 protein. The sample consists of fewer than 850,000 distinct CDR3 sequences, roughly 30% of them appearing once. These TCRs are of unknown antigen specificity. The sequencing input was blood. These receptors were collected from a girl aged 5-17 years with multiple sclerosis.

This clonotype was detected only a few times. This rearrangement joins TRBV20-1 to TRBJ1-5; D is unresolved. V lost 1 base, J lost 0 bases, and 7 bases lay in between. Germline CDR1 reads DFQATT; CDR2 reads SNEGSKA (reference sequence). The CDR3 has 14 residues. The CDR3 spells CSARVAASNQPQHF. The CDR3 region has the DNA TGCAGTGCTAGAGTGGCAGCTAGCAATCAGCCCCAGCATTTT.

This chain uses TRBV20-1 with TRBJ2-1; possibly TRBD2 for D (5 bases). The CDR3 runs 14 residues. CDR1 and CDR2 (germline): DFQATT, SNEGSKA (reference sequence). The V gene lost 3 bases and the J gene lost 9 bases, with 18 bases spanning the gap. The CDR3 DNA reads TGCAGTGCTAGGTTCCTGGGAGATTACGCTGAGCAGTTCTTC. Amino acids: CSARFLGDYAEQFF.

This clonotype was counted only a few times. The chain employs TRBV12-3 or TRBV12-4 and TRBJ1-2; no reliable D call. The CDR3 runs 13 residues. The ends were cut back, 6 bases at V and 6 bases at J, with 14 bases in the middle. CDR3 in amino acids: CASSLWGKNGYTF. Written as DNA, the CDR3 is TGTGCCAGCAGCTTGTGGGGAAAAAATGGCTACACCTTC.

This CDR3 reads CASSVSTGTGPDIQYF. CDR3 nucleotide sequence: TGTGCCAGCAGCGTAAGTACCGGGACAGGACCCGACATTCAGTACTTC. This chain joins TRBV9 and TRBJ2-4, with TRBD1 identical over 8 bases. Germline V gene sequence: CDR1 SGDLS, CDR2 YYNGEE. Trimming at V came to 1 base and at J to 8 bases, leaving 11 bases not matched to a gene. The CDR3 has 16 residues.

To note about this clonotype: One end of the junction is discordant with germline, which a read error may explain. The CDR3 loop reads CASSGPGRSSHNEQFF. For the CDR3, the DNA is TGTGCCAGCAGCGGCCCGGGACGGAGCTCCCACAATGAGCAGTTCTTC. The V gene is TRBV9, the J gene TRBJ2-1; either TRBD1 or TRBD2 may fit D (5 bases each). CDR1 and CDR2 from the germline V gene are SGDLS and YYNGEE. CDR3 length equals 16 residues.

V and J are TRBV20-1 and TRBJ2-5; no reliable D call. Germline values: CDR1 DFQATT, CDR2 SNEGSKA (reference sequence). Trimming cost V 2 bases and J 4 bases, with 11 bases left between them. CDR3 size: 13 residues. The CDR3 DNA is TGCAGTGCTAGATTCGTTGCGCGAGAGACCCAGTACTTC. Its translation is CSARFVARETQYF.

V gene TRBV29-1 combines with J gene TRBJ1-1; D uncertain. The germline V gene has CDR1 SQVTM and CDR2 ANQGSEA. V lost 7 bases to trimming and J lost 6 bases, with 12 bases between them. The CDR3 runs to 11 residues. In DNA, the CDR3 is TGCAGCGCGACCGGGAGGGCTGAAGCTTTCTTT. This encodes CSATGRAEAFF. Variable domain in full (rest from reference TRBV29-1 and TRBJ1-1): SAVISQKPSRDICQRGTSLTIQCQVDSQVTMMFWYRQQPGQSLTLIATANQGSEATYESGFVIDKFPISRPNLTFSTLTVSNMSPEDSSIYLCSATGRAEAFFGQGTRLTVV.

This clonotype was counted between two and nine times. The genes are TRBV4-1 and TRBJ2-3, with 10 nucleotides matching TRBD2. Trimming took 1 base from V and 4 from J; bases not matched to a gene: 5. Germline CDR1 MGHRA, CDR2 YSYEKL. The CDR3 covers 16 residues. The CDR3 DNA follows: TGCGCCAGCAGCCAAGGACCTAGCGGGAGCCCAGATACGCAGTATTTT. It yields the protein CASSQGPSGSPDTQYF.

This clonotype was recorded at least ten times. The CDR3 sequence is CASTQTRVTNEQYF. CDR3 bases: TGTGCCAGCACCCAAACTAGGGTTACAAACGAGCAGTACTTC. The V and J genes are TRBV12-3 or TRBV12-4 and TRBJ2-7, with a weak D call TRBD2 (5 bases). The CDR3 runs 14 residues. V gave up 7 bases and J gave up 5 bases, with 18 bases separating them.

The genes are TRBV5-1 and TRBJ2-1; 9 bases line up with TRBD2. V lost 3 bases and J lost 7; bases outside the gene matches: 8. The CDR3 extends over 15 amino acids. Germline assignment: CDR1 SGHRS and CDR2 YFSETQ. The CDR3 sequence is CASSSRRGLANEQFF. CDR3 nucleotides: TGCGCCAGCAGCTCCCGAAGGGGACTAGCAAATGAGCAGTTCTTC. Using reference TRBV5-1 and TRBJ2-1 for the parts outside the CDR3, the full variable domain is KAGVTQTPRYLIKTRGQQVTLSCSPISGHRSVSWYQQTPGQGLQFLFEYFSETQRNKGNFPGRFSGRQFSNSRSEMNVSTLELGDSALYLCASSSRRGLANEQFFGPGTRLTVL.

The chain joins TRBV6-5 to TRBJ1-3, with unresolved D. The V and J ends lost 7 bases and 0 bases respectively, with 13 bases between them. Per the germline V gene, CDR1 is MNHEY and CDR2 is SVGAGI. CDR3 size: 15 residues. The CDR3 DNA follows: TGTGCCAGCATCGGAAGGGCAAGCTCTGGAAACACCATATATTTT. It translates to CASIGRASSGNTIYF.

The table lists this clonotype with a few counts. This rearrangement joins TRBV2 to TRBJ2-3, with D possibly being TRBD1 or TRBD2 (5 bases each). CDR3 length equals 15 residues. The V end lost 3 bases, the J end lost 0 bases, and 10 bases lay between the germline ends. Germline values: CDR1 SNHLY, CDR2 FYNNEI. The CDR3 region is CASSDPGRSTDTQYF. The DNA of the CDR3 is TGTGCCAGCAGTGATCCGGGGCGGAGCACAGATACGCAGTATTTT.

There are a few counts of this clonotype. This chain links TRBV6-5 with TRBJ2-1; the D gene is possibly TRBD2 (6 bases). With 7 bases removed from V and 4 bases from J, the gap between germline ends came to 20 bases. The CDR3 length is 16 residues. Germline V lookup: CDR1 MNHEY, CDR2 SVGAGI. CDR3 loop: CASKMGPGLSYNEQFF. The CDR3 DNA reads as TGTGCCAGCAAAATGGGGCCGGGACTGAGTTACAATGAGCAGTTCTTC.

The CDR3 DNA sequence: TGCGCCAGCAGCTTGGAGGCGGAGTACTACGAGCAGTACTTC. Its protein is CASSLEAEYYEQYF. This chain uses TRBV5-1 with TRBJ2-7, with D unresolved. The germline CDR1 and CDR2 sequences are SGHRS and YFSETQ. V was shortened by 0 bases and J by 3 bases, with 10 bases between the two germline ends. The CDR3 sequence is 14 residues long.